The T cell receptor (beta chain) described here comes from a study of blood T cell repertoires in COVID-19. On the study more broadly: Samples taken during acute and convalescent COVID-19 were collected in the United States, Italy and Spain. Sources were T cells, B-cell-depleted T cells, or PBMCs; the material itself was cDNA or gDNA.

In the original analysis: It was from reference gene primer amplification that nucleated cell counts were estimated. Some clones are missing from TCRdb's copy, which holds only in-frame ones; the method was immunoSEQ multiplex PCR. That table gives V, J and clone size, and the DNA gave D and trimming. Of 250,000 or so clones in the sample, approximately 90% were seen once. V gave up 0 bases and J gave up 8 bases; unmatched junction bases: 11. CDR3 length: 17 amino acids. Germline CDR1 reads LGHNA; CDR2 reads YSLEER. This TCR was sampled from a woman in her 30s with active or convalescent COVID-19. The sample comprised peripheral blood. The chain is built from TRBV4-3 and TRBJ2-1; 9 bases fit TRBD2. The CDR3 nucleotides read TGCGCCAGCAGCCAAGAACCCAATAGGCGGGGGGGCGATGAGCAGTTCTTC. This encodes CASSQEPNRRGGDEQFF.